Sequencing of this T cell receptor (beta chain) was carried out in a study of cytomegalovirus exposure and HLA in healthy donors. V lost 8 bases and J lost 4; bases outside the gene matches: 9. The CDR3 has 14 amino acids. From germline, CDR1 is GTSNPN and CDR2 SVGIG (reference sequence). The primer mix had 60 Vbeta and 13 Jbeta primers. Data came from immunoSEQ multiplex PCR; TCRdb stores just in-frame clones and leaves some out. The repertoire has 150,000 or so clones, approximately 85% of them found once; the top ten carry about 2.4%. The sample comprised PBMCs. The chain links TRBV30 to TRBJ2-1, with TRBD2 matching over 9 bases. The source is a woman aged 18-35 years in good health and CMV-seronegative. The CDR3 spells CAHSLAGLYNEQFF. Here the CDR3 DNA reads TGTGCCCACTCACTAGCGGGCCTTTACAATGAGCAGTTCTTC.